This TCR beta chain is from a study of shared clonotypes between healthy human individuals (dated by TCRdb to about 2020). Regarding the complete study: Three men and two women, aged 18 to 49 years, made up the cohort. For each donor, CD4 naive and CD4 memory were each given three plates, CD8 naive was given two plates, and CD8 memory was given one plate. To estimate repertoire size and how much clonotypes are shared between individuals, the study performed deep sequencing of blood TCR repertoires from a handful of healthy adults. Different laboratories and diverse techniques were used to prepare libraries and sequence TCR repertoires, to increase sequencing depth and limit assay-specific biases. Each donor's leukapheresis produced roughly between roughly 0.85 and 10 billion PBMCs. Points the paper makes about the study in general: Across four donors, roughly 5% of naive CD4, more than 3% of naive CD8, about 2% of memory CD4, and approximately 0.4% of memory CD8 clonotypes were shared. Sampling was restricted to blood, and TCR repertoires in tissue are likely to differ from TCR repertoires in blood. Incomplete sequencing was indicated by rarefaction of sorted-subset datasets, despite the large sequencing depth. Naive subsets generally had larger estimated clonotype richness than memory subsets did. Higher generation probabilities were observed for clonotypes shared by all four sorted-subset donors than for non-shared clonotypes. Because the study included a small number of donors, the genetic and exposure-history diversity represented was limited. Pairwise subsampling led to the expectation that sequencing depth would affect the degree of clonotype sharing among donors.

TCR CDR3 regions were amplified from genomic DNA by multiplex PCR using the deep immunoSEQ assay. Genomic DNA extracted from each cell subset was distributed evenly over all wells of several immunoSEQ 96-well plates, and each plate served as one replicate. For sorted subsets, each replicate PCR was loaded with 200 to 250 ng genomic DNA, equivalent to about 30,000 T cell genomes. Purified libraries were quantified with a Qubit 3.0 fluorometer, sized on a Bioanalyzer 2100, and re-quantified with the KAPA Library Quantification kit. Each immunoSEQ 96-well plate was sequenced on its own single-read 150-cycle Illumina NextSeq 550 flow cell. In the authors' own workflow: The immunoSEQ output contained only junctional sequences without quality scores, so filtering could not match that applied to full-length reads. To assign V/J genes and CDR3, sequences were annotated using PyIR, a Python wrapper for IgBLAST v1.9, with IMGT germline references. Reads were filtered out if the reads had weak V/J assignments (E-value above 1e-6), no CDR3, stop codons, out-of-frame junctions, or ambiguous translated residues. V3J clonotypes were defined as sequences sharing the same inferred V gene, J gene, and CDR3 amino acid sequence. Percentage overlap between repertoires was calculated by dividing the number of shared unique clonotypes by the size of the smaller repertoire. Repertoire richness was assessed with RTK rarefaction, the Chao1 estimator, and Recon v2.1 estimates of unobserved clonotypes. Generation probabilities for all TCRbeta clonotypes obtained by the gDNA method from a handful of donors were computed using OLGA. As stored in TCRdb, this immuneACCESS dataset retains in-frame rearrangements with V and J assigned. A fraction of the clones does not appear; measured against another copy, unresolved V genes explain less than half of the discrepancy, and the remainder lacks a known reason. That table supplies the V and J calls and clone size; D and trimming were determined from the DNA. The sample table holds 1.5 million to 2.5 million clones, of which roughly 95% were seen once. The ten biggest clones cover under 1.5% of the sample.

CD8 naive samples consisted of CD45RO-negative cells that were positively selected for CCR7, yielding a CD45RA+CCR7+ population without TemRA cells. The donors were healthy, HIV-negative adults who had no recently reported acute infections or vaccinations. Every donor was a Caucasian adult residing in Nashville, Tennessee, USA. Blood was obtained by leukapheresis, after which PBMCs were separated by Ficoll-Histopaque density gradient centrifugation and cryopreserved in liquid nitrogen vapor phase. Purity and quantity of every magnetically sorted T cell population were checked by analytical flow cytometry. From each sorted fraction, genomic DNA was isolated and quantified by UV absorbance on a Nanodrop 2000c. Trimming removed 4 bases from V and 6 bases from J; the gene matches leave 10 bases unexplained. Per the germline V gene (reference sequence), SEHNR is the CDR1 and FQNEAQ is the CDR2. The CDR3, cysteine through phenylalanine, is 15 amino acids long. The entry retains the CDR3 DNA only, 45 bases that are in frame from base 1.

Only one count was recorded for this clone. Its recognized antigen is unknown. No base quality values were provided; no much bigger clone lies one nucleotide off. The sample consisted of naive CD8+ T cells sorted from blood. The sample's cell subset or site label is to be understood as: CD45RA+CCR7+. The chain links TRBV7-9 with TRBJ1-2, and 8 junction bases match TRBD1. The receptor comes from a man aged 18 to 35 in good health. The nucleotide sequence reads TGTGCCAGCAGCTCCCCTACCGGGACAGGAGATGGCTACACCTTC. Translated, this is CASSSPTGTGDGYTF.